Shown below are 17 T cell receptor beta chains from a single sample sequenced in a study of blood T cell repertoires in COVID-19. Only in-frame clones appear in the TCRdb table, and some are missing; sequencing was by immunoSEQ multiplex PCR. This sample has more than 200,000 clones, with 85% to 90% found just once. The sequenced material came from peripheral blood. The receptors here all came from a man at least 80 years old with acute or convalescent COVID-19.

The V and J genes are TRBV10-2 and TRBJ1-6; no firm D call. Germline V gene data show CDR1 as WSHSY and CDR2 as SAAADI. V was pared by 9 bases and J by 3 bases, with 18 bases between. The CDR3 extends over 16 amino acids. The CDR3 DNA is TGCGCCAGTTCGACATGGGCGGAGGTCTATAATTCACCCCTCCACTTT. The encoded protein is CASSTWAEVYNSPLHF.

V and J are TRBV24-1 and TRBJ2-1; 12 bases match TRBD2. Germline CDR1 and CDR2: KGHDR and SFDVKD. The ends lost 6 bases at V and 3 bases at J; junction bases unmatched: 14. The CDR3 spans 19 residues. The CDR3: CATSSQVLAGGLSYNEQFF. As DNA, the CDR3 is TGTGCCACCAGTTCCCAGGTTCTAGCGGGAGGGTTGAGCTACAATGAGCAGTTCTTC.

V usage is TRBV4-2 and J usage is TRBJ2-3, with 7 bases that match TRBD2. CDR1 is LGHNA, CDR2 YNFKEQ, per germline. V was clipped by 1 base and J by 2 bases; unmatched bases: 15. CDR3 length: 19 amino acids. CDR3 nucleotide sequence: TGTGCCAGCAGCCAAGTTGCGGGCGGTGGGGGAGGGACCACAGATACGCAGTATTTT. Translating gives CASSQVAGGGGGTTDTQYF.

The rearrangement links TRBV6-2 or TRBV6-3 to TRBJ2-5, with 10 nucleotides matching TRBD2. Trimming removed 0 bases from V and 4 bases from J; junction bases left unmatched: 5. Per germline, CDR1 MNHEY and CDR2 SVGEGT. The CDR3 totals 16 residues. The CDR3 sequence: CASSYSASGSGETQYF. In nucleotides, the CDR3 is TGTGCCAGCAGTTACTCAGCTAGCGGGAGTGGAGAGACCCAGTACTTC.

The chain joins TRBV5-6 to TRBJ1-2; TRBD1 matches at 8 bases. J was trimmed by 8 bases and V by 1 base; bases with no gene match: 10. The germline CDR1 and CDR2 sequences are SGHDT and YYEEEE. CDR3 size: 15 residues. DNA for the CDR3: TGTGCCAGCAGCTTGTCGTTGACAGGGGCCGGCGGCTACACCTTC. Translation: CASSLSLTGAGGYTF. Full variable domain (outside the CDR3, taken from reference TRBV5-6 and TRBJ1-2): DAGVTQSPTHLIKTRGQQVTLRCSPKSGHDTVSWYQQALGQGPQFIFQYYEEEERQRGNFPDRFSGHQFPNYSSELNVNALLLGDSALYLCASSLSLTGAGGYTFGSGTRLTVV.

This clone appeared a few times. V usage is TRBV5-1 and J usage is TRBJ2-1; possible D gene TRBD2, 6 bases. Trimming removed 2 bases at V and 10 bases at J, with 19 bases between. From germline, CDR1 is SGHRS and CDR2 YFSETQ. The CDR3 is made up of 15 amino acids. CDR3 in amino acids: CASSFVGDSLGEQFF. In DNA, the CDR3 is TGCGCCAGCAGCTTCGTGGGGGACTCACTTGGGGAGCAGTTCTTC.

This chain's CDR3 is CASSPGLAGLYEQYF. The DNA of the CDR3 is TGTGCCAGCAGCCCTGGACTAGCGGGGCTCTACGAGCAGTACTTC. The rearrangement links TRBV11-2 to TRBJ2-7; the match to TRBD2 covers 12 bases. V shed 5 bases and J 3 bases; nucleotides not matched to a gene: 5. Germline CDR1 reads SGHAT; CDR2 reads FQNNGV. The CDR3 loop spans 15 amino acids.

The CDR3, as DNA: TGTGCCAGCAACCCGAGAGGCGGGGGGAACTATGGCTACACCTTC. Its translation: CASNPRGGGNYGYTF. V usage is TRBV6-5 and J usage is TRBJ1-2; D possibly corresponds to TRBD1 (5 bases). The ends were cut back, 7 bases at V and 2 bases at J, with 17 bases in the middle. Germline CDR1 reads MNHEY; CDR2 reads SVGAGI. The CDR3 is made up of 15 amino acids.

The chain has TRBV5-1 and TRBJ1-1, with D possibly being TRBD1 (5 bases). Germline V lookup: CDR1 SGHRS, CDR2 YFSETQ. This CDR3 contains 11 residues. V dropped 4 bases and J dropped 8 bases, with 9 bases sitting between them. The CDR3 here is CASSDDREAFF. DNA for the CDR3: TGCGCCAGCAGCGACGACAGAGAAGCTTTCTTT.

This chain uses TRBV7-9 with TRBJ2-5; 7 nucleotides match TRBD2. The V and J ends lost 5 bases and 2 bases, in that order; junction bases with no gene match: 8. CDR3 length: 15 amino acids. CDR1 and CDR2 from the germline V gene are SEHNR and FQNEAQ (reference sequence). CDR3 protein: CASSRSVGGQETQYF. As DNA, the CDR3 is TGTGCCAGCAGCCGGTCGGTGGGGGGGCAAGAGACCCAGTACTTC.

This clone was counted between two and nine times. This chain joins TRBV6-5 and TRBJ2-3; TRBD1 matches at 11 bases. Germline trimming cut 8 bases from V and 6 bases from J; bases unmatched to any gene: 4. Germline values: CDR1 MNHEY, CDR2 SVGAGI. The CDR3 sequence is 13 residues long. CDR3 nucleotide sequence: TGTGCCAGCGAGGACAGGGGGCTTGATACGCAGTATTTT. Translating gives CASEDRGLDTQYF.

The chain uses TRBV30 and TRBJ1-4; possibly TRBD1 for D (5 bases). Trimming stripped 2 bases from V and 7 bases from J, with 14 bases between. CDR1 and CDR2 (germline): GTSNPN, SVGIG (reference sequence). There are 14 residues in the CDR3. The CDR3 bases are TGTGCCTGGAGTCTGAAGACAGTAGTTGAAAAACTGTTTTTT. Translation gives CAWSLKTVVEKLFF.

The gene calls are TRBV28 and TRBJ2-6; TRBD2 matches at 9 bases. Germline V gene lookup returns CDR1 MDHEN and CDR2 SYDVKM. The CDR3 runs 18 residues. Trimming took 5 bases from V and 4 from J; bases not matched to a gene: 12. The CDR3 nucleotides read TGTGCCAGCAGTATCCCCCCTGGCGGGAGGGCAGGGGCCAACGTCCTGACTTTC. This translates into CASSIPPGGRAGANVLTF.

The chain joins TRBV28 to TRBJ2-5; 12 bases line up with TRBD2. This CDR3 region has 16 residues. V lost 5 bases to trimming and J lost 5 bases; unmatched junction nucleotides: 9. Per germline, CDR1 MDHEN and CDR2 SYDVKM. The CDR3 protein is CASSPRTSGVRETQYF. CDR3 DNA: TGTGCCAGCAGTCCACGGACTAGCGGGGTTCGGGAGACCCAGTACTTC.

The rearrangement joins TRBV6-2 or TRBV6-3 to TRBJ1-1; a weak D match, TRBD1 (5 bases). This CDR3 spans 14 amino acids. V was shortened by 2 bases and J by 0 bases, with 7 bases between the two germline ends. Germline lookup yields CDR1 MNHEY and CDR2 SVGEGT. CDR3: CASSYQGLNTEAFF. In DNA, the CDR3 is TGTGCCAGCAGTTACCAGGGTTTGAACACTGAAGCTTTCTTT.

V usage is TRBV19 and J usage is TRBJ1-5, with D possibly matching TRBD1 (6 bases). V lost 3 bases, J lost 10 bases, and 16 bases lay in between. The germline V gene encodes CDR1 LNHDA and CDR2 SQIVND (reference sequence). CDR3 size: 14 residues. CDR3 DNA: TGTGCCAGTAGTATGGGCACAGGGAATAGTCCCCAGCATTTT. As protein: CASSMGTGNSPQHF.

V is TRBV24-1 and J is TRBJ2-3, with 9 bases lining up with TRBD2. V lost 3 bases, J lost 2 bases, and 5 bases stayed unmatched. The CDR3 spans 16 residues. Germline values: CDR1 KGHDR, CDR2 SFDVKD. The CDR3 nucleotides are TGTGCCACCAGTGATCGGAGACTAGCGGCCACAGATACGCAGTATTTT. This sequence encodes CATSDRRLAATDTQYF.